A single sample is the source of the 28 T cell receptor beta chains below, sequenced in a study of cytomegalovirus exposure and HLA in healthy donors. The table came from immunoSEQ multiplex PCR; TCRdb's copy has only in-frame clones and leaves some out. Of about 160,000 clones in the sample, roughly 90% were seen once. The sequenced material came from PBMCs. These receptor sequences come from a woman in her twenties or thirties in good health and CMV-seronegative.

This chain uses TRBV7-3 with TRBJ1-6; unclear D gene. The germline CDR1 and CDR2 sequences are SGHTA and FQGTGA. V lost 2 bases, J lost 13 bases, and 18 bases lay in between. This CDR3 contains 15 residues. CDR3 sequence reads: CASSLDNNPLYPLHF. CDR3 in DNA: TGTGCCAGCAGCTTAGATAACAACCCGTTGTACCCCCTCCACTTT.

The rearrangement joins TRBV15 to TRBJ1-5; TRBD1 might be the D (6 bases). CDR3 length equals 15 residues. Germline-derived CDR1 and CDR2 are LNHNV and YYDKDF (reference sequence). With 4 bases removed from V and 1 base from J, the gap between germline ends came to 11 bases. The CDR3 sequence is CATSNGGPSNQPQHF. The CDR3, as DNA: TGTGCCACCAGCAATGGGGGCCCCAGCAATCAGCCCCAGCATTTT.

The chain carries TRBV7-8 and TRBJ1-1; the D gene is possibly TRBD1 (6 bases). V was clipped by 8 bases and J by 0 bases, with 10 bases between them. Germline CDR1 is SGHVS and CDR2 is FQNEAQ. This CDR3 has 13 amino acids. As DNA, the CDR3 is TGTGCCAGCGGTACAGGGATGAACACTGAAGCTTTCTTT. Translated: CASGTGMNTEAFF.

The CDR3 nucleotides are TGTGCCAGCAGCTTTAGACAGGAGGCGGACAATGAGCAGTTCTTC. Translation gives CASSFRQEADNEQFF. V usage is TRBV7-6 and J usage is TRBJ2-1; D perhaps matches TRBD1 (6 bases). The germline gives CDR1 SGHVS, CDR2 FNYEAQ. The CDR3 extends over 15 amino acids. V was cut by 3 bases and J by 5 bases, with 14 bases left in between.

The chain uses TRBV21-1 and TRBJ2-4; the D call TRBD2 from the table was never checked on the DNA. TRBV21-1 constitutes a pseudogene. The CDR3 consists of 12 residues. The chain's CDR3 is CASSNEGSCQYF. For the CDR3, the DNA is TGTGCCAGCAGCAATGAGGGATCATGCCAGTACTTC.

The genes are TRBV7-6 and TRBJ2-2, with D maybe TRBD1 (6 bases). Trimming removed 6 bases from V and 5 bases from J, with 16 bases in between. This CDR3 is 15 amino acids long. Germline V lookup: CDR1 SGHVS, CDR2 FNYEAQ. In DNA, the CDR3 is TGTGCCAGCAGGAACTGGGACAAAAGTACCGGGGAGCTGTTTTTT. It yields the protein CASRNWDKSTGELFF. The complete variable domain, with remaining parts taken from reference TRBV7-6 and TRBJ2-2, reads GAGVSQSPRYKVTKRGQDVALRCDPISGHVSLYWYRQALGQGPEFLTYFNYEAQQDKSGLPNDRFSAERPEGSISTLTIQRTEQRDSAMYRCASRNWDKSTGELFFGEGSRLTVL.

DNA for the CDR3: TGTGCCAGCAGCTTAGCGATGGGGACAGCCCGATCTGGGGCCAACGTCCTGACTTTC. This encodes CASSLAMGTARSGANVLTF. This chain joins TRBV7-2 and TRBJ2-6, with TRBD1 matching 7 bases. The CDR3 has 19 residues. V shed 0 bases and J 1 base; nucleotides not matched to a gene: 9. From germline, CDR1 is SGHTA and CDR2 FQGNSA.

V is TRBV25-1 and J is TRBJ2-1; D perhaps matches TRBD1 (6 bases). Per germline, CDR1 MGHDK and CDR2 SYGVNS. V lost 11 bases to trimming and J lost 4 bases, with 12 bases between them. The CDR3 has 12 amino acids. The CDR3 DNA reads TGTGCCGCCAGAGGACAGTACAATGAGCAGTTCTTC. Its protein product is CAARGQYNEQFF.

As DNA, the CDR3 is TGTGCCAGCAGCCAACCCGGGACTAGCAACGAGCAGTACTTC. It is translated as CASSQPGTSNEQYF. V is TRBV4-2 and J is TRBJ2-7, with 9 bases identical to TRBD2. Germline CDR1 LGHNA, CDR2 YNFKEQ. V trimming: 2 bases; J trimming: 5 bases; junction bases outside the gene matches: 4. The CDR3 loop spans 14 amino acids.

The chain couples TRBV7-9 to TRBJ1-4, with TRBD1 identical over 9 bases. The germline CDR1 and CDR2 sequences are SEHNR and FQNEAQ (reference sequence). The CDR3 covers 15 residues. J lost 8 bases, V lost 5 bases, and 9 bases had no gene match. The CDR3 protein is CASSLNRDRAEKLFF. The CDR3 DNA follows: TGTGCCAGCAGCCTTAATCGGGACAGGGCAGAAAAACTGTTTTTT.

V gene TRBV5-6 combines with J gene TRBJ2-7, with D perhaps matching TRBD1 (6 bases). The CDR3 covers 13 residues. The V end was cut by 3 bases, the J end by 6 bases, with 13 bases between. In germline, CDR1 is SGHDT, CDR2 YYEEEE. The CDR3 sequence: CASSSGQPLEQYF. The CDR3 nucleotides read TGTGCCAGCAGCTCTGGACAGCCTCTCGAGCAGTACTTC.

The chain carries TRBV4-2 and TRBJ2-6; D remains ambiguous. There are 16 residues in the CDR3. Trimming removed 3 bases at V and 2 bases at J, with 11 bases between. Germline CDR1 reads LGHNA; CDR2 reads YNFKEQ. The CDR3 coding sequence is TGTGCCAGCAGCCATCCAACTTCTGCTGGGGCCAACGTCCTGACTTTC. As protein: CASSHPTSAGANVLTF.

V is TRBV7-9 and J is TRBJ2-7; D is uncertain. V was cut by 5 bases and J by 6 bases, with 8 bases left in between. CDR3 size: 11 residues. Germline V gene sequence: CDR1 SEHNR, CDR2 FQNEAQ (reference sequence). The CDR3: CASSKDGEQYF. The CDR3 nucleotides are TGTGCCAGCAGCAAGGATGGCGAGCAGTACTTC. Full variable domain (remainder filled in from reference TRBV7-9 and TRBJ2-7): DTGVSQNPRHKITKRGQNVTFRCDPISEHNRLYWYRQTLGQGPEFLTYFQNEAQLEKSRLLSDRFSAERPKGSFSTLEIQRTEQGDSAMYLCASSKDGEQYFGPGTRLTVT.

The J gene is TRBJ2-3, the V gene TRBV14; D not certain. Trimming cost V 2 bases and J 4 bases, with 10 bases left between them. This CDR3 is 14 amino acids long. CDR1 is SGHDN, CDR2 FVKESK, per germline. CDR3 sequence: CASSQQDIADTQYF. The CDR3, as DNA: TGTGCCAGCAGCCAACAAGACATTGCAGATACGCAGTATTTT.

The V gene is TRBV30, the J gene TRBJ2-2, with D unresolved. CDR1 is GTSNPN and CDR2 is SVGIG in the germline V gene (reference sequence). The CDR3 has 17 residues. Trimming removed 1 base from V and 0 bases from J, with 15 bases in between. CDR3: CAWSGASRPANTGELFF. CDR3 in DNA: TGTGCCTGGAGTGGCGCCTCTAGACCGGCGAACACCGGGGAGCTGTTTTTT.

This chain links TRBV18 with TRBJ2-1; maybe TRBD1 (6 bases). With 6 bases removed from V and 9 bases from J, the gap between germline ends came to 12 bases. Germline-derived CDR1 and CDR2 are KGHSH and LQKENI. The length of the CDR3 is 12 residues. The CDR3 DNA sequence: TGTGCCAGCTCCCTACAGGGAGCTGAGCAGTTCTTC. This translates into CASSLQGAEQFF.

The rearrangement joins TRBV7-6 to TRBJ2-5; D possibly corresponds to TRBD1 (5 bases). This CDR3 is built from 15 residues. CDR1 SGHVS and CDR2 FNYEAQ come from the germline V gene. V lost 2 bases to trimming and J lost 2 bases, with 12 bases between them. The CDR3 loop reads CASSLQGDSQETQYF. The CDR3 bases are TGTGCCAGCAGCTTACAGGGCGACAGTCAAGAGACCCAGTACTTC. Drawing the rest from reference TRBV7-6 and TRBJ2-5, the complete variable domain is GAGVSQSPRYKVTKRGQDVALRCDPISGHVSLYWYRQALGQGPEFLTYFNYEAQQDKSGLPNDRFSAERPEGSISTLTIQRTEQRDSAMYRCASSLQGDSQETQYFGPGTRLLVL.

The chain links TRBV28 to TRBJ2-7, with unresolved D. The V and J ends lost 10 bases and 5 bases respectively, with 18 bases between them. Germline V lookup: CDR1 MDHEN, CDR2 SYDVKM. This CDR3 comprises 13 residues. This CDR3 reads CATKTPDGDEQYF. The CDR3, as DNA: TGTGCCACCAAGACTCCCGACGGCGACGAGCAGTACTTC.

The chain employs TRBV7-2 and TRBJ2-7; TRBD2 might be the D (6 bases). Germline CDR1 and CDR2: SGHTA and FQGNSA. There are 14 residues in the CDR3. Trimming pared 5 bases from V and 6 bases from J, leaving 17 bases between. The CDR3 sequence is CASSGTLLAREQYF. The DNA for the CDR3 is TGTGCCAGCAGCGGAACCTTACTAGCTCGCGAGCAGTACTTC.

The chain combines TRBV7-3 with TRBJ2-2; a possible D gene is TRBD1 (6 bases). The CDR3 is 14 residues long. The V gene lost 5 bases and the J gene lost 7 bases, with 14 bases spanning the gap. CDR1 SGHTA and CDR2 FQGTGA come from the germline V gene. CDR3 sequence: CASSANRASGELFF. For the CDR3, the DNA is TGTGCCAGCAGCGCGAACAGGGCAAGCGGGGAGCTGTTTTTT. Drawing the rest from reference TRBV7-3 and TRBJ2-2, the complete variable domain is GAGVSQTPSNKVTEKGKYVELRCDPISGHTALYWYRQSLGQGPEFLIYFQGTGAADDSGLPNDRFFAVRPEGSVSTLKIQRTERGDSAVYLCASSANRASGELFFGEGSRLTVL.

The rearrangement uses TRBV18 and TRBJ1-2; 7 positions match TRBD1. This CDR3 spans 13 amino acids. V was clipped by 3 bases and J by 8 bases; unmatched bases: 6. In germline, CDR1 is KGHSH, CDR2 LQKENI. The CDR3, as DNA: TGTGCCAGCTCACCGGAGACAGGGAGCGGCTACACCTTC. It specifies CASSPETGSGYTF.

The CDR3 DNA sequence: TGTGCCAGCAGTCGGGGGACAGGGGGATTCAACGAGCAGTACTTC. It yields the protein CASSRGTGGFNEQYF. The chain combines TRBV27 with TRBJ2-7; 11 nucleotides match TRBD1. The J segment lost 5 bases and the V segment lost 5 bases, leaving 8 bases of the junction unmatched. CDR3 length equals 15 residues. CDR1 is MNHEY and CDR2 is SMNVEV in the germline V gene (reference sequence).

This clone was found a few times. The CDR3 sequence: CASSPGGFEQYF. For the CDR3, the DNA is TGTGCCAGTAGTCCGGGTGGATTCGAGCAGTACTTC. V gene TRBV19 combines with J gene TRBJ2-7; D remains ambiguous. Between the trimmed V and J ends, which lost 5 bases and 6 bases, there was a span of 11 bases. The CDR3 extends over 12 amino acids. Germline V gene data show CDR1 as LNHDA and CDR2 as SQIVND (reference sequence).

The gene calls are TRBV9 and TRBJ2-1, with a possible D match to TRBD2 (6 bases). The length of the CDR3 is 15 residues. Germline assignment: CDR1 SGDLS and CDR2 YYNGEE. V gave up 0 bases and J gave up 4 bases, with 11 bases separating them. In DNA form, the CDR3 reads TGTGCCAGCAGCGTAGTGAATAGCGGATACAATGAGCAGTTCTTC. Its translation: CASSVVNSGYNEQFF.

The chain couples TRBV4-2 to TRBJ2-5; weak D call: TRBD1 (6 bases). Germline loops: CDR1 LGHNA, CDR2 YNFKEQ. The CDR3 runs to 16 residues. Trimming took 3 bases from V and 4 from J, leaving 18 bases between them. The CDR3: CASSHGLRQAAETQYF. The CDR3 nucleotides read TGTGCCAGCAGCCATGGACTGAGACAGGCCGCAGAGACCCAGTACTTC.

The genes are TRBV29-1 and TRBJ2-1; 11 bases are shared with TRBD2. The CDR3 totals 13 residues. With V trimmed by 0 bases and J by 9 bases, 1 base remained unmatched. Looked up from germline, CDR1 is SQVTM and CDR2 is ANQGSEA. The chain's CDR3 is CSVEELAGAEQFF. CDR3 nucleotide sequence: TGCAGCGTTGAAGAACTAGCGGGAGCTGAGCAGTTCTTC.

The chain uses TRBV10-3 and TRBJ2-7, with TRBD1 matching over 8 bases. V trimming: 5 bases; J trimming: 6 bases; junction bases outside the gene matches: 12. CDR1 is ENHRY and CDR2 is SYGVKD in the germline V gene. CDR3 length: 15 residues. The CDR3 nucleotides read TGTGCCATCAGTCCAGGGGGCAGGGCCATGGGCGAGCAGTACTTC. This sequence encodes CAISPGGRAMGEQYF.

The chain couples TRBV27 to TRBJ1-5; D uncertain. Looked up from germline, CDR1 is MNHEY and CDR2 is SMNVEV (reference sequence). The CDR3 sequence is 14 residues long. V was cut by 3 bases and J by 0 bases, with 6 bases left in between. In DNA form, the CDR3 reads TGTGCCAGCAGTTTTCAGGATAGCAATCAGCCCCAGCATTTT. This encodes CASSFQDSNQPQHF.